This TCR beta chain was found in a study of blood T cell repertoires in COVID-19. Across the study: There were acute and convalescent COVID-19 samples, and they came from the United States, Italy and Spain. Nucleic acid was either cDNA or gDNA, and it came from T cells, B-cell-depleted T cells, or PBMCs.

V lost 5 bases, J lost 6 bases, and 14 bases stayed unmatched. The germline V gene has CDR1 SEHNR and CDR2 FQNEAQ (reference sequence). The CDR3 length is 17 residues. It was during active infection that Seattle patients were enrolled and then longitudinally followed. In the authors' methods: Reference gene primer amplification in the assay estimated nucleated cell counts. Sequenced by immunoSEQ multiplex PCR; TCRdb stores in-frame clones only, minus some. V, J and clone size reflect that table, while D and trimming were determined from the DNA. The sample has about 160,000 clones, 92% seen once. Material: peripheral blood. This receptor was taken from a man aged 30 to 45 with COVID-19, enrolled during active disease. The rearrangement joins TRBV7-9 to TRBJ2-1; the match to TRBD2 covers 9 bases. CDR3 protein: CASSLLWAGGLRNEQFF. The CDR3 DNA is TGTGCCAGCAGCCTCCTGTGGGCGGGAGGGCTTCGCAATGAGCAGTTCTTC.